Below are 4 T cell receptor beta chains sequenced from a single sample in a study of blood T cell repertoires in COVID-19. Some clones are missing from TCRdb's copy, which holds only in-frame ones; the method was immunoSEQ multiplex PCR. The table lists tens of thousands of clones, just under 90% of them singletons, with around 1.5% in the top ten. The material sequenced was peripheral blood. These receptors were taken from a man in his sixties with acute or convalescent COVID-19.

This clone was picked up one time. The chain employs TRBV2 and TRBJ2-2; 8 bases agree with TRBD1. The CDR3 has 16 amino acids. The V segment lost 7 bases and the J segment 5 bases; nucleotides outside the gene matches: 12. CDR1 SNHLY and CDR2 FYNNEI come from the germline V gene. DNA of the CDR3: TGTGCCAGCACCCTCCTCGGACAGGGCGGAACCGGGGAGCTGTTTTTT. Encoded protein: CASTLLGQGGTGELFF.

The chain joins TRBV11-3 to TRBJ2-1, with D tentatively TRBD2 (6 bases). The CDR3 loop spans 14 amino acids. Germline CDR1 is SGHNT and CDR2 is YENEEA. Trimming removed 6 bases at V and 2 bases at J, with 11 bases between. CDR3 protein: CASSLSGTYNEQFF. The CDR3 nucleotides read TGTGCCAGCAGTCTTAGCGGAACCTACAATGAGCAGTTCTTC.

The chain uses TRBV28 and TRBJ1-3; D is uncertain. Trimming cost V 7 bases and J 3 bases, with 19 bases left between them. This CDR3 contains 16 residues. Germline assignment: CDR1 MDHEN and CDR2 SYDVKM. The DNA for the CDR3 is TGTGCCAGCATCCCCTCGAACAGACCCCTTGGAAACACCATATATTTT. Translated, it gives CASIPSNRPLGNTIYF. The full variable domain, rest sourced from reference TRBV28 and TRBJ1-3, is DVKVTQSSRYLVKRTGEKVFLECVQDMDHENMFWYRQDPGLGLRLIYFSYDVKMKEKGDIPEGYSVSREKKERFSLILESASTNQTSMYLCASIPSNRPLGNTIYFGEGSWLTVV.

The CDR3 DNA is TGTGCCAGCAGGCTACAGGGGTCTAATGAAAAACTGTTTTTT. This translates into CASRLQGSNEKLFF. The chain has TRBV28 and TRBJ1-4; 7 bases line up with TRBD1. This CDR3 region has 14 residues. Trimming at V came to 6 bases and at J to 3 bases, leaving 4 bases not matched to a gene. Germline V gives CDR1 MDHEN, CDR2 SYDVKM.